These 29 T cell receptor beta chains share one sample of origin, sequenced in a study of T-cell memory formation after mild COVID-19. TCRdb re-called the 5' RACE reads through MiXCR, storing one row per CDR3 protein. The sample has about 130,000 distinct CDR3 sequences, 20% to 25% seen once. Material for sequencing was PBMCs or a T cell subset sorted from them (not recorded which). These receptors were obtained from an adult woman who had mild COVID-19 (a few samples of this study predate the infection). Cell type and time point are not known.

This chain joins TRBV6-2 or TRBV6-3 and TRBJ2-7, with 7 positions matching TRBD1. CDR3 length equals 14 residues. Trimming cost V 4 bases and J 3 bases; bases outside gene matches: 6. From germline, CDR1 is MNHEY and CDR2 SVGEGT. CDR3: CASSFQGVDYEQYF. The CDR3 coding sequence is TGTGCCAGCAGTTTTCAGGGGGTCGACTACGAGCAGTACTTC.

The V call is TRBV7-9, the J call TRBJ1-2, with D possibly matching TRBD1 (5 bases). The V gene lost 5 bases and the J gene lost 1 base, with 17 bases spanning the gap. The germline V gene has CDR1 SEHNR and CDR2 FQNEAQ (reference sequence). The CDR3 sequence is 16 residues long. The CDR3 loop is CASSQPFVGGNYGYTF. In DNA form, the CDR3 reads TGTGCCAGCAGCCAACCGTTTGTCGGGGGTAACTATGGCTACACCTTC.

The CDR3 bases are TGTGCCAGCAGCTTTGAGGGGATAAAGGCTGGCTACACCTTC. This sequence encodes CASSFEGIKAGYTF. The chain carries TRBV5-6 and TRBJ1-2; possible D gene TRBD1, 5 bases. Germline CDR1 SGHDT, CDR2 YYEEEE. The CDR3 sequence is 14 residues long. V shed 2 bases and J shed 7 bases, with 15 bases lying between them.

The J gene is TRBJ2-1, the V gene TRBV6-5; 14 bases align to TRBD2. V was pared by 6 bases and J by 12 bases, with 10 bases of the junction left unmatched. The CDR3 runs to 15 residues. CDR1 is MNHEY, CDR2 SVGAGI, per germline. CDR3 region: CASSPGLAGALGQFF. The CDR3 bases are TGTGCCAGCAGCCCGGGACTAGCGGGGGCCTTAGGGCAGTTCTTC.

V gene TRBV7-6 combines with J gene TRBJ2-2, with D possibly TRBD1 on 6 matching bases. The germline V and J ends were trimmed by 6 bases and 2 bases, with 10 bases remaining between them. The length of the CDR3 is 14 residues. In germline, CDR1 is SGHVS, CDR2 FNYEAQ. CDR3: CASSIQGNTGELFF. CDR3 nucleotide sequence: TGTGCCAGCAGTATACAGGGAAACACCGGGGAGCTGTTTTTT.

This chain uses TRBV7-2 with TRBJ2-6, with 8 bases aligning to TRBD2. The V gene end was trimmed by 7 bases and the J gene end by 3 bases; junction bases not matched to a gene: 14. Germline values: CDR1 SGHTA, CDR2 FQGNSA. The CDR3 runs to 18 residues. CDR3: CASTQPGGGAYGANVLTF. In nucleotides, the CDR3 is TGTGCCAGCACCCAGCCCGGGGGGGGCGCATATGGGGCCAACGTCCTGACTTTC.

In this sample, this clonotype turned up a few times. The chain carries TRBV29-1 and TRBJ1-1; the D gene is possibly TRBD1 (6 bases). Germline V gives CDR1 SQVTM, CDR2 ANQGSEA. The CDR3 is made up of 14 amino acids. Trimming removed 4 bases at V and 4 bases at J, with 16 bases between. The CDR3 sequence: CSVAGGGPGTEAFF. Written as DNA, the CDR3 is TGCAGCGTTGCCGGTGGGGGGCCGGGCACTGAAGCTTTCTTT.

This clonotype was detected once. The chain has TRBV19 and TRBJ2-4, with 7 bases matching TRBD2. J was trimmed by 8 bases and V by 3 bases; bases with no gene match: 7. Germline CDR1 LNHDA, CDR2 SQIVND (reference sequence). The CDR3 length is 14 residues. CDR3 protein: CASSIPGGVHIQYF. Here the CDR3 DNA reads TGTGCCAGTAGTATCCCTGGGGGGGTACACATTCAGTACTTC.

Written as DNA, the CDR3 is TGTGCCAGCAGCTCCGTAGCGGGGACCTACAATGAGCAGTTCTTC. Translation: CASSSVAGTYNEQFF. The genes are TRBV7-6 and TRBJ2-1; 8 bases line up with TRBD2. The CDR3 covers 15 residues. After removal of 4 bases from V and 2 bases from J, the junction contained 4 bases not matched to a gene. Looked up from germline, CDR1 is SGHVS and CDR2 is FNYEAQ.

The chain couples TRBV2 to TRBJ2-1; D unresolved. Trimming shortened V by 5 bases and J by 6 bases, and 14 bases separated the two germline ends. This CDR3 is built from 14 residues. Germline values: CDR1 SNHLY, CDR2 FYNNEI. CDR3 sequence reads: CASSLSISPNEQFF. As DNA, the CDR3 is TGTGCCAGCAGTCTCTCCATCTCGCCCAATGAGCAGTTCTTC.

The sample holds a few counts of this clonotype. This rearrangement joins TRBV19 to TRBJ2-1, with no clear D. Germline loops: CDR1 LNHDA, CDR2 SQIVND (reference sequence). The CDR3 loop spans 13 amino acids. V gave up 1 base and J gave up 4 bases, with 5 bases separating them. The CDR3 protein is CASSIGKYNEQFF. CDR3 nucleotides: TGTGCCAGTAGTATAGGGAAATACAATGAGCAGTTCTTC.

The sample holds a few counts of this clonotype. This chain joins TRBV7-4 and TRBJ2-5; 7 bases are shared with TRBD1. Per germline, CDR1 SGHVT and CDR2 SQSDAQ. With V trimmed by 4 bases and J by 2 bases, 1 base remained unmatched. The CDR3 is 13 amino acids. CDR3 sequence: CASSSGQQETQYF. CDR3 nucleotides: TGTGCCAGCAGCTCGGGACAGCAAGAGACCCAGTACTTC.

V is TRBV12-3 or TRBV12-4 and J is TRBJ2-5, with 10 bases identical to TRBD1. The CDR3 covers 15 residues. V lost 5 bases to trimming and J lost 5 bases; unmatched junction nucleotides: 8. CDR3 bases: TGTGCCAGCAGTCAGACAGGGGGCCGAGGTGAGACCCAGTACTTC. It codes for CASSQTGGRGETQYF.

The J gene is TRBJ2-1, the V gene TRBV7-9; unclear D gene. The V and J ends lost 0 bases and 5 bases respectively, with 5 bases between them. Per germline, CDR1 SEHNR and CDR2 FQNEAQ (reference sequence). The CDR3 runs 13 residues. CDR3 DNA sequence: TGTGCCAGCAGCTTAGCGACCAACAATGAGCAGTTCTTC. Translating it yields CASSLATNNEQFF.

The rearrangement links TRBV7-3 to TRBJ2-3; D is unresolved. The CDR3 is made up of 13 amino acids. V lost 5 bases and J 5 bases, leaving 11 bases between the germline ends. CDR1 is SGHTA, CDR2 FQGTGA, per germline. Here the CDR3 reads CASSKFVGDTQYF. The CDR3, as DNA: TGTGCCAGCAGCAAGTTCGTGGGAGATACGCAGTATTTT.

This clonotype was seen a few times. The chain carries TRBV12-5 and TRBJ2-3; the D is unclear. The germline V gene encodes CDR1 LGHNT and CDR2 FRNRAP. The CDR3 has 12 amino acids. The V end was cut by 6 bases, the J end by 4 bases, with 8 bases between. The CDR3 spells CASGETSDTQYF. The DNA for the CDR3 is TGTGCTAGTGGCGAGACTTCAGATACGCAGTATTTT.

This clonotype was detected a few times. The genes are TRBV5-4 and TRBJ1-5; a weak D match, TRBD1 (5 bases). Germline V gene sequence: CDR1 SGHNT, CDR2 YYREEE (reference sequence). Trimming took 0 bases from V and 5 from J, leaving 6 bases between them. This CDR3 has 13 amino acids. The CDR3 nucleotides read TGTGCCAGCAGCTTGGGGGGGGATCAGCCCCAGCATTTT. As protein: CASSLGGDQPQHF.

The chain links TRBV5-4 to TRBJ2-7; no definite D call. The germline V and J ends were trimmed by 3 bases and 6 bases, with 4 bases remaining between them. CDR1 is SGHNT, CDR2 YYREEE, per germline (reference sequence). The CDR3 is 10 amino acids. The CDR3 here is CASSWGEQYF. Here the CDR3 DNA reads TGTGCCAGCAGCTGGGGCGAGCAGTACTTC.

This chain connects TRBV19 to TRBJ2-7; D remains unclear. This CDR3 comprises 12 residues. Germline CDR1 reads LNHDA; CDR2 reads SQIVND (reference sequence). V shed 1 base and J shed 7 bases, with 8 bases lying between them. CDR3 DNA: TGTGCCAGTAGTATAGCCGTCGGGGAGCAGTACTTC. It encodes CASSIAVGEQYF.

CDR3 sequence reads: CASSQDGDANTGELFF. The DNA of the CDR3 is TGCGCCAGCAGCCAAGATGGGGACGCGAACACCGGGGAGCTGTTTTTT. The chain recombines TRBV4-3 with TRBJ2-2; D is possibly TRBD1 or TRBD2 (5 bases each). V was shortened by 0 bases and J by 0 bases, with 8 bases between the two germline ends. This CDR3 contains 16 residues. CDR1 LGHNA and CDR2 YSLEER come from the germline V gene.

The chain is built from TRBV29-1 and TRBJ2-3; 7 bases agree with TRBD2. Trimming took 6 bases from V and 3 from J; bases not matched to a gene: 18. This CDR3 region has 17 residues. CDR1 and CDR2 (germline): SQVTM, ANQGSEA. The CDR3 region is CSVNQPTSGGGTDTQYF. The CDR3 coding sequence is TGCAGCGTGAATCAGCCCACTAGTGGCGGGGGAACAGATACGCAGTATTTT.

This clonotype appeared a few times. V usage is TRBV7-6 and J usage is TRBJ2-7; 11 bases are shared with TRBD1. CDR1 and CDR2 (germline): SGHVS, FNYEAQ. After removal of 5 bases from V and 5 bases from J, the junction contained 8 bases not matched to a gene. The CDR3 is made up of 15 amino acids. The DNA of the CDR3 is TGTGCCAGCAGCGTTCGGACAGGGGGCCTTAACGAGCAGTACTTC. Protein product: CASSVRTGGLNEQYF.

This chain connects TRBV24-1 to TRBJ2-3; maybe TRBD2 (6 bases). This CDR3 is built from 13 residues. Germline-derived CDR1 and CDR2 are KGHDR and SFDVKD. The V end was cut by 3 bases, the J end by 7 bases, with 10 bases between. CDR3 sequence: CATSDHSGYTQYF. The CDR3 nucleotides read TGTGCCACCAGTGATCATAGCGGCTATACGCAGTATTTT.

V is TRBV7-9 and J is TRBJ2-3, with D perhaps matching TRBD2 (5 bases). The V end was cut by 5 bases, the J end by 6 bases, with 15 bases between. Germline V CDR1 and CDR2: SEHNR, FQNEAQ (reference sequence). The CDR3 contains 14 residues. CDR3 protein: CASSATLSGDTQYF. The CDR3 DNA sequence: TGTGCCAGCAGCGCCACACTGTCGGGGGATACGCAGTATTTT.

DNA of the CDR3: TGCGCCAGCAGCACACTAGCGGGAGGGCTGTGGTACAATGAGCAGTTCTTC. Protein: CASSTLAGGLWYNEQFF. The rearrangement joins TRBV5-1 to TRBJ2-1; 13 bases agree with TRBD2. V shed 4 bases and J 4 bases; nucleotides not matched to a gene: 8. Germline V gene lookup returns CDR1 SGHRS and CDR2 YFSETQ. The CDR3 sequence is 17 residues long.

The V gene is TRBV10-3, the J gene TRBJ2-7; 10 nucleotides line up with TRBD2. The CDR3 extends over 15 amino acids. The germline V gene has CDR1 ENHRY and CDR2 SYGVKD. Trimming took 2 bases from V and 6 from J; bases not matched to a gene: 7. Written as DNA, the CDR3 is TGTGCCATCAGTGAGAGGACTAGCGGTAAGGTCGAGCAGTACTTC. Its protein product is CAISERTSGKVEQYF.

The genes are TRBV3-1 and TRBJ2-7, with D perhaps TRBD1 or TRBD2 (5 bases each). The CDR3 has 13 residues. V gave up 4 bases and J gave up 6 bases, with 13 bases separating them. Germline CDR1 reads LGHDT; CDR2 reads YNNKEL (reference sequence). CDR3 nucleotides: TGTGCCAGCAGCCGCCGGGGCCAAACCGAGCAGTACTTC. Protein: CASSRRGQTEQYF.

The chain links TRBV14 to TRBJ2-7; 11 bases map to TRBD1. Germline values: CDR1 SGHDN, CDR2 FVKESK. CDR3 length: 15 residues. Losses at the gene ends were 4 bases for V and 7 bases for J; bases not matched to a gene: 9. Here the CDR3 reads CASSPWDRGMWEQYF. CDR3 coding DNA: TGTGCCAGCAGCCCCTGGGACAGGGGGATGTGGGAGCAGTACTTC.

The rearrangement joins TRBV4-2 to TRBJ1-1; D not resolved. CDR3 length: 16 amino acids. V shed 1 base and J shed 3 bases, with 15 bases lying between them. Germline V gene data show CDR1 as LGHNA and CDR2 as YNFKEQ. CDR3 in DNA: TGTGCCAGCAGCCAAGTTTTTTTGACGGAATACACTGAAGCTTTCTTT. This translates into CASSQVFLTEYTEAFF.